The 23 T cell receptor beta chains below were found in one sample sequenced in a study of molecular identifiers for immune sequencing clone quantification. One entry per CDR3 protein, called by TCRdb with MiXCR from the PCR reads. The top ten hold around 0.74% of the sample, which has around 300,000 distinct CDR3 sequences, roughly 24% seen once. Sequenced sample: naive CD8+ T cells from blood, with Jurkat cell RNA spiked in. Subset here: FACS-sorted CD8+CD4-CCR7+CD45RA+ naive T cells. All receptors derive from a human donor in good health. Some libraries in this study had Jurkat cell RNA spiked in.

This clonotype appeared many times. The V and J genes are TRBV29-1 and TRBJ2-2; D is ambiguous. This CDR3 is 11 amino acids long. Germline V CDR1 and CDR2: SQVTM, ANQGSEA. The V gene lost 8 bases and the J gene lost 4 bases, with 8 bases spanning the gap. CDR3 residues: CSCLATGELFF. The CDR3 nucleotides read TGCAGCTGTTTGGCCACCGGGGAGCTGTTTTTT.

This clonotype was counted at least ten times. J is TRBJ2-3 and V is TRBV7-9; unclear D gene. The germline V and J ends were trimmed by 6 bases and 2 bases, with 6 bases remaining between them. This CDR3 comprises 12 residues. Germline V lookup: CDR1 SEHNR, CDR2 FQNEAQ (reference sequence). This CDR3 reads CASRGSTDTQYF. As DNA, the CDR3 is TGTGCCAGCAGGGGGTCCACAGATACGCAGTATTTT.

In its sample, this clonotype was seen many times. The chain employs TRBV29-1 and TRBJ2-2; D remains ambiguous. CDR1 and CDR2 from the germline V gene are SQVTM and ANQGSEA. The CDR3 loop spans 14 amino acids. Between the trimmed V and J ends, which lost 7 bases and 3 bases, there was a span of 15 bases. The CDR3 sequence: CSAEGGYHTGELFF. Here the CDR3 DNA reads TGCAGCGCCGAAGGTGGCTATCACACCGGGGAGCTGTTTTTT.

The V call is TRBV20-1, the J call TRBJ1-1, with 7 bases identical to TRBD1. In germline, CDR1 is DFQATT, CDR2 SNEGSKA (reference sequence). After removal of 2 bases from V and 1 base from J, the junction contained 4 bases not matched to a gene. This CDR3 has 14 residues. The CDR3, as DNA: TGCAGTGCTAGAAGGACAGGATGGAACACTGAAGCTTTCTTT. This codes for CSARRTGWNTEAFF.

CDR3: CASSEEPAGPEQYF. In DNA, the CDR3 is TGTGCCAGCAGTGAAGAGCCCGCAGGGCCCGAGCAGTACTTC. The chain uses TRBV2 and TRBJ2-7, with a possible D match to TRBD1 (5 bases). V was shortened by 1 base and J by 6 bases, with 13 bases between the two germline ends. The CDR3 spans 14 residues. CDR1 and CDR2 (germline): SNHLY, FYNNEI.

This chain uses TRBV4-1 with TRBJ1-2; a possible D gene is TRBD1 (5 bases). CDR1 and CDR2 from the germline V gene are MGHRA and YSYEKL. The CDR3 is made up of 14 amino acids. The ends were cut back, 0 bases at V and 4 bases at J, with 9 bases in the middle. CDR3 sequence: CASSQEEGVYGYTF. CDR3 in DNA: TGCGCCAGCAGCCAAGAAGAAGGGGTCTATGGCTACACCTTC.

This clonotype appeared many times. V and J are TRBV28 and TRBJ1-5; D is undetermined. This CDR3 spans 15 amino acids. The V and J ends lost 2 bases and 11 bases respectively, with 19 bases between them. From germline, CDR1 is MDHEN and CDR2 SYDVKM. CDR3: CASSLAPEGTTAQHF. CDR3 nucleotide sequence: TGTGCCAGCAGTTTAGCCCCCGAGGGTACAACAGCCCAGCATTTT.

This clonotype was seen more than once but under ten times. The chain couples TRBV14 to TRBJ1-1; possibly TRBD1 for D (5 bases). The CDR3 has 14 amino acids. V shed 1 base and J shed 4 bases, with 10 bases lying between them. Germline V lookup: CDR1 SGHDN, CDR2 FVKESK. This CDR3 is CASSQVGGFTEAFF. Here the CDR3 DNA reads TGTGCCAGCAGCCAAGTGGGGGGTTTCACTGAAGCTTTCTTT. Full variable domain (missing parts from reference TRBV14 and TRBJ1-1): EAGVTQFPSHSVIEKGQTVTLRCDPISGHDNLYWYRRVMGKEIKFLLHFVKESKQDESGMPNNRFLAERTGGTYSTLKVQPAELEDSGVYFCASSQVGGFTEAFFGQGTRLTVV.

This clonotype was detected ten times or more. J is TRBJ2-7 and V is TRBV5-1; D unresolved. Looked up from germline, CDR1 is SGHRS and CDR2 is YFSETQ. V was cut by 0 bases and J by 2 bases, with 6 bases left in between. The CDR3 runs to 13 residues. This CDR3 reads CASSLEPAYEQYF. The CDR3 DNA follows: TGCGCCAGCAGCTTGGAGCCAGCCTACGAGCAGTACTTC.

Many counts were recorded for this clonotype. V is TRBV7-9 and J is TRBJ2-1; the D gene is possibly TRBD2 (7 bases). The CDR3 totals 16 residues. Trimming removed 0 bases at V and 10 bases at J, with 19 bases between. The germline gives CDR1 SEHNR, CDR2 FQNEAQ (reference sequence). The CDR3 DNA sequence: TGTGCCAGCAGCTTAGCGCGCGGGGGCCGTGGGTTCGAGCAGTTCTTC. It specifies CASSLARGGRGFEQFF.

There are a few counts of this clonotype. The CDR3 loop is CASSKAPLAPLAGNEQFF. In DNA form, the CDR3 reads TGTGCCAGCAGCAAAGCGCCCCTCGCCCCTCTAGCCGGCAATGAGCAGTTCTTC. The V and J genes are TRBV21-1 and TRBJ2-1; the D call TRBD1 from the table was never checked on the DNA. TRBV21-1 constitutes a pseudogene. There are 18 residues in the CDR3.

This clonotype showed up just a few times. V and J are TRBV6-5 and TRBJ2-2, with 7 positions matching TRBD1. Germline values: CDR1 MNHEY, CDR2 SVGAGI. CDR3 length equals 16 residues. Trimming at V came to 2 bases and at J to 3 bases, leaving 6 bases not matched to a gene. The CDR3 nucleotides are TGTGCCAGCAGTTACGAAACAGGGGATTACACCGGGGAGCTGTTTTTT. Its translation: CASSYETGDYTGELFF.

This chain joins TRBV7-9 and TRBJ2-1; D call uncertain. The CDR3 contains 14 residues. Germline CDR1 reads SEHNR; CDR2 reads FQNEAQ (reference sequence). The ends were cut back, 2 bases at V and 5 bases at J, with 10 bases in the middle. The CDR3 spells CASSLPQAHNEQFF. The CDR3 DNA reads as TGTGCCAGCAGCTTACCCCAGGCCCACAATGAGCAGTTCTTC.

This clonotype was seen repeatedly, ten times or more. The V and J genes are TRBV19 and TRBJ1-2, with a weak D call TRBD1 (5 bases). V was pared by 7 bases and J by 3 bases, with 18 bases between. CDR3 length: 15 amino acids. CDR1 and CDR2 (germline): LNHDA, SQIVND (reference sequence). This CDR3 is CASTVVGGVDYGYTF. The DNA for the CDR3 is TGTGCCAGTACCGTCGTTGGAGGGGTAGACTATGGCTACACCTTC.

This clonotype was counted at least ten times. The chain carries TRBV19 and TRBJ1-5; a possible D gene is TRBD1 (5 bases). CDR3 size: 14 residues. CDR1 and CDR2 from the germline V gene are LNHDA and SQIVND (reference sequence). The V end lost 7 bases, the J end lost 3 bases, and 13 bases lay between the germline ends. CDR3 sequence reads: CASTPGRINQPQHF. Written as DNA, the CDR3 is TGTGCCAGTACCCCGGGACGGATCAATCAGCCCCAGCATTTT.

This clonotype was recorded many times. The chain recombines TRBV20-1 with TRBJ2-7; 9 nucleotides align to TRBD1. CDR3 length: 15 residues. Germline V lookup: CDR1 DFQATT, CDR2 SNEGSKA (reference sequence). V was pared by 0 bases and J by 6 bases, with 9 bases of the junction left unmatched. Here the CDR3 DNA reads TGCAGTGCTAGAGATCGGGACAGGGTCCCCCTCGAGCAGTACTTC. This gives the protein CSARDRDRVPLEQYF.

The gene calls are TRBV7-9 and TRBJ2-7; D not certain. CDR3 length equals 16 residues. CDR1 and CDR2 (germline): SEHNR, FQNEAQ (reference sequence). CDR3 amino acids: CAGSPTTGESSYEQYF. CDR3 in DNA: TGTGCGGGCAGCCCTACTACCGGAGAGAGCTCCTACGAGCAGTACTTC.

The chain joins TRBV6-5 to TRBJ1-4; TRBD1 matches 7 bases. V was clipped by 5 bases and J by 0 bases; unmatched bases: 6. The length of the CDR3 is 16 residues. Germline CDR1 and CDR2: MNHEY and SVGAGI. CDR3 protein: CASSRDSFATNEKLFF. In DNA form, the CDR3 reads TGTGCCAGCAGTAGGGACAGCTTTGCAACTAATGAAAAACTGTTTTTT.

This clonotype was seen at least ten times. The chain carries TRBV4-3 and TRBJ1-4; maybe TRBD1 (5 bases). Trimming shortened V by 0 bases and J by 10 bases, and 15 bases separated the two germline ends. The CDR3 contains 15 residues. The V gene's germline CDR1 is LGHNA and CDR2 YSLEER. CDR3: CASSQDRIGTGKLFF. As DNA, the CDR3 is TGCGCCAGCAGCCAAGATCGTATAGGGACTGGAAAACTGTTTTTT.

This clonotype was seen ten or more times. The chain links TRBV7-9 to TRBJ2-1, with D hard to call. This CDR3 comprises 11 residues. The germline V and J ends were trimmed by 6 bases and 5 bases, with 5 bases remaining between them. Per the germline V gene, CDR1 is SEHNR and CDR2 is FQNEAQ (reference sequence). The CDR3 sequence is CASRSDNEQFF. In DNA, the CDR3 is TGTGCCAGCAGAAGTGACAATGAGCAGTTCTTC. The variable domain in full, completed from reference TRBV7-9 and TRBJ2-1, reads DTGVSQNPRHKITKRGQNVTFRCDPISEHNRLYWYRQTLGQGPEFLTYFQNEAQLEKSRLLSDRFSAERPKGSFSTLEIQRTEQGDSAMYLCASRSDNEQFFGPGTRLTVL.

In its sample, this clonotype was seen many times. This chain links TRBV4-1 with TRBJ2-7; D gene ambiguous. Germline V CDR1 and CDR2: MGHRA, YSYEKL. V was pared by 0 bases and J by 4 bases, with 13 bases between. The CDR3 length is 15 residues. The CDR3 loop reads CASSQDPQSWYEQYF. DNA of the CDR3: TGCGCCAGCAGCCAAGATCCGCAGAGCTGGTACGAGCAGTACTTC.

This clonotype was seen ten or more times. V is TRBV7-9 and J is TRBJ1-2, with unresolved D. V lost 5 bases and J lost 4, with 11 bases in between. Germline V gene sequence: CDR1 SEHNR, CDR2 FQNEAQ (reference sequence). The CDR3 contains 13 residues. The DNA for the CDR3 is TGTGCCAGCAGCCATGGGGATCCCTATGGCTACACCTTC. Amino acid sequence: CASSHGDPYGYTF. The whole variable domain, remainder taken from reference TRBV7-9 and TRBJ1-2, is DTGVSQNPRHKITKRGQNVTFRCDPISEHNRLYWYRQTLGQGPEFLTYFQNEAQLEKSRLLSDRFSAERPKGSFSTLEIQRTEQGDSAMYLCASSHGDPYGYTFGSGTRLTVV.

This clonotype was detected only a few times. The chain combines TRBV27 with TRBJ2-3, with 9 bases identical to TRBD2. Germline CDR1 MNHEY, CDR2 SMNVEV (reference sequence). The V segment lost 2 bases and the J segment 7 bases; nucleotides outside the gene matches: 7. The CDR3 totals 15 residues. CDR3 DNA sequence: TGTGCCAGCAGTTTAGATGGGACTAGCTTTTATACGCAGTATTTT. Protein product: CASSLDGTSFYTQYF.